Detailed here is one TCR beta chain. Its antigen is still unknown. This sample was included in a study of cytomegalovirus exposure and HLA in healthy donors. Study overall: Of all 400 or so donors who were genotyped, 81% belonged to the Caucasian-associated ancestry cluster. Findings and limits, study-wide: In an earlier analysis, productive rearrangement rates for most beta V segments clustered near 87% or 30%.

Vbeta (60) and Jbeta (13) primers were used in the PCR. Profiling relied on immunoSEQ multiplex PCR, and the TCRdb table lists in-frame clones only, not all of them. Seen here are under 85,000 clones, around 79% observed once, and the top ten hold around 21%. The CDR3 has 13 amino acids. Trimming removed 7 bases from V and 9 bases from J; junction bases left unmatched: 6. The germline gives CDR1 MNHEY, CDR2 SVGAGI. Healthy bone marrow donors made up the donors. The origin of this receptor is a woman aged 40-49 years in good health and CMV-seropositive. The sequenced sample was PBMCs. The chain couples TRBV6-5 to TRBJ2-1; 10 bases map to TRBD1. CDR3 DNA sequence: TGTGCCAGCACCGACAGGGGGCCCGGTGAGCAGTTCTTC. Its protein product is CASTDRGPGEQFF.